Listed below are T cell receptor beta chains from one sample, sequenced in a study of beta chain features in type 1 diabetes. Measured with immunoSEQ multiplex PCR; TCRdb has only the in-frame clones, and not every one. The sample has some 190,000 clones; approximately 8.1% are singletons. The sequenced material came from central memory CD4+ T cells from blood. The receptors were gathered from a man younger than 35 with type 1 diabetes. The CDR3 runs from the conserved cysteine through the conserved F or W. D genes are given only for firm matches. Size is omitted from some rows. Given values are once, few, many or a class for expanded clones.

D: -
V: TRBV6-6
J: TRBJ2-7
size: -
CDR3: CASSPRQSHEQYF
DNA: TGTGCCAGCAGCCCCCGACAGTCCCACGAGCAGTACTTC

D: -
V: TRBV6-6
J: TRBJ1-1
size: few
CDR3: CASSSVWAGMNTEAFF
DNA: TGTGCCAGCAGTTCTGTCTGGGCCGGCATGAACACTGAAGCTTTCTTT

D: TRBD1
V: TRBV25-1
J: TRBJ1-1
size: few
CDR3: CASSEFGTGSTEAFF
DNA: TGTGCCAGCAGTGAATTCGGGACAGGGAGTACTGAAGCTTTCTTT

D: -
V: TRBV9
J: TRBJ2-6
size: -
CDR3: CASSVSGTSSGANVLTF
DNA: TGTGCCAGCAGCGTAAGCGGCACTAGCTCTGGGGCCAACGTCCTGACTTTC

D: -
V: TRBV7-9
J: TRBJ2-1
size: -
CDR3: CASSPDTSEQFF
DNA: TGTGCCAGCAGCCCGGACACGAGTGAGCAGTTCTTC

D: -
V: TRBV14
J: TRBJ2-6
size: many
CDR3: CASQTGTGANVLTF
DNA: TGTGCCAGTCAAACAGGGACTGGGGCCAACGTCCTGACTTTC

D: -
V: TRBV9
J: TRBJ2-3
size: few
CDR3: CASSVVAERTDTQYF
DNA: TGTGCCAGCAGCGTAGTAGCGGAACGCACAGATACGCAGTATTTT

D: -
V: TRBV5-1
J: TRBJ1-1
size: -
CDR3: CASSLNSPGNTEAFF
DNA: TGCGCCAGCAGCTTGAATTCACCAGGGAACACTGAAGCTTTCTTT

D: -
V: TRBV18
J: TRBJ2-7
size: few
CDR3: CASSLEEAQYF
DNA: TGTGCCAGCTCACTTGAAGAAGCGCAGTACTTC

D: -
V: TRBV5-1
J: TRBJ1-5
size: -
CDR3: CASSASGAGGNQPQHF
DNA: TGCGCCAGCAGCGCGAGCGGGGCGGGGGGCAATCAGCCCCAGCATTTT

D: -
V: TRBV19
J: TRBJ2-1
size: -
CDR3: CASSMEGAGLNEQFF
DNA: TGTGCCAGTAGTATGGAAGGCGCTGGACTCAATGAGCAGTTCTTC

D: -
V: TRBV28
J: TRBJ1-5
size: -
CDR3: CASTMGGQPQHF
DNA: TGTGCCAGCACAATGGGGGGTCAGCCCCAGCATTTT

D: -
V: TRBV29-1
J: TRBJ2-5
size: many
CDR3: CSVVEGARQETQYF
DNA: TGCAGCGTTGTTGAAGGGGCTAGGCAAGAGACCCAGTACTTC

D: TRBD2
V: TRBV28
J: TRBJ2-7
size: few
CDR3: CASSALPRLAGVGEQYF
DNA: TGTGCCAGCAGTGCGCTCCCCAGACTAGCGGGAGTGGGGGAGCAGTACTTC

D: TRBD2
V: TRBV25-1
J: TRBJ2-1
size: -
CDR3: CASIAGGGNEQFF
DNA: TGTGCCAGCATAGCGGGAGGGGGCAATGAGCAGTTCTTC

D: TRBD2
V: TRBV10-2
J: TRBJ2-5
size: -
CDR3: CASSLAGGETQYF
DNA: TGCGCCAGCAGTTTAGCGGGAGGTGAGACCCAGTACTTC

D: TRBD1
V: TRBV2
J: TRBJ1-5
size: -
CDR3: CASSEDRGGQPQHF
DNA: TGTGCCAGCAGTGAGGACAGGGGAGGTCAGCCCCAGCATTTT

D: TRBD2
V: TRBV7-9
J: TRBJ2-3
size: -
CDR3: CASSLPAGGTDTQYF
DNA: TGTGCCAGCAGCTTACCAGCGGGGGGCACAGATACGCAGTATTTT